The 3 T cell receptor beta chains below all came from one sample that was sequenced in a study of radiation and T cells in renal cell carcinoma. Only in-frame clones appear in the TCRdb table, and some are missing; sequencing was by immunoSEQ multiplex PCR. The table includes some 150,000 clones, roughly 85% detected once. The time point denotes: baseline pretreatment blood. The sample's treatment: 15 Gy SBRT to primary tumor, nephrectomy 4 weeks later. Sequenced here: blood, sampled from a patient whose treatment included radiotherapy and nephrectomy. These receptors were obtained from a woman between 45 and 65 years old with renal cell carcinoma.

The V call is TRBV2, the J call TRBJ1-3; D remains unclear. Germline CDR1 reads SNHLY; CDR2 reads FYNNEI. The CDR3 covers 15 residues. The V and J ends lost 1 base and 0 bases respectively, with 7 bases between them. CDR3 region: CASSEDSYSGNTIYF. The DNA for the CDR3 is TGTGCCAGCAGTGAAGACAGCTACTCTGGAAACACCATATATTTT.

A few counts support this clone. The chain has TRBV7-9 and TRBJ1-3, with D hard to call. Germline V lookup: CDR1 SEHNR, CDR2 FQNEAQ (reference sequence). CDR3 length: 12 amino acids. V lost 1 base, J lost 6 bases, and 4 bases lay in between. CDR3 sequence: CASSLEINTIYF. CDR3 in DNA: TGTGCCAGCAGCTTAGAAATAAACACCATATATTTT.

The chain employs TRBV10-1 and TRBJ2-1; D is undetermined. The germline CDR1 and CDR2 sequences are WNHNN and SYGVQD (reference sequence). Trimming shortened V by 0 bases and J by 2 bases, and 8 bases separated the two germline ends. The CDR3 runs to 15 residues. For the CDR3, the DNA is TGCGCCAGCAGTGAGTCTGCAGCGACCTACAATGAGCAGTTCTTC. This codes for CASSESAATYNEQFF.